This paragraph reports one TCR beta chain. Recovery meant two consecutive negative NP/OP PCR tests, professional clearance, or resolved symptoms. This entry is derived from a study of blood T cell repertoires in COVID-19. V was cut by 4 bases and J by 2 bases, with 13 bases left in between. The CDR3 contains 15 residues. In germline, CDR1 is SGHDT, CDR2 YYEEEE. Data came from immunoSEQ multiplex PCR; TCRdb stores just in-frame clones and leaves some out. The sample has some 170,000 clones, roughly 85% seen once. The TCR sequence derives from a man aged 40-49 years who had recovered from COVID-19. The material sequenced was PBMCs or T cells enriched from blood (not recorded which). V gene TRBV5-6 combines with J gene TRBJ1-3; D is possibly TRBD1 (6 bases). The CDR3 loop reads CASSQDPGAGNTIYF. The CDR3 DNA follows: TGTGCCAGCAGCCAGGATCCAGGGGCTGGAAACACCATATATTTT.